This TCR beta chain was identified during a study of PD-1 and CTLA-4 blockade in melanoma. Germline trimming cut 4 bases from V and 2 bases from J; bases unmatched to any gene: 4. Germline V gene sequence: CDR1 LGHDT, CDR2 YNNKEL (reference sequence). The CDR3 spans 15 residues. The method was immunoSEQ multiplex PCR; TCRdb's version includes in-frame clones alone and lacks a portion of them. This sample has almost 30,000 clones, with around 90% found just once. This sequence originates from a human donor with melanoma. The chain has TRBV3-1 (or the pseudogene TRBV3-2) and TRBJ2-1; the match to TRBD1 covers 8 bases. The source material was CD8+ T cells from peripheral blood, sampled before anti-PD-1 treatment. The DNA of the CDR3 is TGTGCCAGCAGCCCCCCGGACAGGGCCTACAATGAGCAGTTCTTC. Amino acid sequence: CASSPPDRAYNEQFF.